The 18 T cell receptor beta chains reported below all come from one sample, sequenced in a study of blood T cells in healthy people across ages. Primed by a sample-barcoded 5' primer and a J-beta primer mix, a second PCR proceeded for roughly 6 to 12 cycles. TCRdb ran MiXCR on the 5' RACE reads and lists one entry per CDR3 protein. The sample has fewer than 650,000 distinct CDR3 sequences; approximately 26% are singletons. These same records also appear under a second study, on T cells of mothers and their children.

Sequenced material: blood. The receptors derive from a boy aged 2 to 10 in good health.

The J gene is TRBJ2-5, the V gene TRBV21-1; the table's D call of TRBD2 was not tested on the DNA. TRBV21-1 corresponds to a pseudogene. This CDR3 region has 17 residues. The CDR3 sequence: CASSKAGREGHGETQYF. CDR3 in DNA: TGTGCCAGCAGCAAAGCGGGGCGGGAGGGCCACGGAGAGACCCAGTACTTC.

The CDR3 loop is CASTGALANTGELFF. DNA of the CDR3: TGTGCCAGCACCGGAGCGCTAGCGAACACCGGGGAGCTGTTTTTT. V is TRBV12-3 or TRBV12-4 and J is TRBJ2-2; no reliable D call. V lost 7 bases to trimming and J lost 0 bases, with 12 bases between them. The CDR3 is 15 amino acids.

In its sample, this clonotype was seen a few times. Here the CDR3 reads CASSLMGRREQFF. CDR3 sequence (DNA): TGTGCCAGCAGTTTAATGGGTAGACGTGAGCAGTTCTTC. The rearrangement uses TRBV12-3 or TRBV12-4 and TRBJ2-1; D not certain. There are 13 residues in the CDR3. V was clipped by 2 bases and J by 9 bases, with 11 bases between them.

This clonotype was counted only a few times. V usage is TRBV6-6 and J usage is TRBJ2-5; D possibly corresponds to TRBD2 (5 bases). The CDR3 sequence is 14 residues long. Trimming stripped 2 bases from V and 5 bases from J, with 12 bases between. Germline values: CDR1 MNHNY, CDR2 SVGAGI (reference sequence). The chain's CDR3 is CASSYRGAWETQYF. The DNA of the CDR3 is TGTGCCAGCAGTTACCGGGGTGCCTGGGAGACCCAGTACTTC.

This clonotype was seen a few times. This chain links TRBV11-2 with TRBJ2-5; 11 nucleotides match TRBD2. The J call may be in error: the DNA end matches TRBJ2-1 better. The CDR3 has 15 residues. Germline V gene lookup returns CDR1 SGHAT and CDR2 FQNNGV. The CDR3 coding sequence is TGTGCCAGCAGCATACTACAGACTAGCGGGACACCGCAGTTCTTC. This translates into CASSILQTSGTPQFF.

This clonotype was detected many times. The chain links TRBV15 to TRBJ2-1; 8 bases fit TRBD2. CDR1 LNHNV and CDR2 YYDKDF come from the germline V gene (reference sequence). This CDR3 has 12 amino acids. V was pared by 8 bases and J by 7 bases, with 4 bases of the junction left unmatched. CDR3 residues: CATGLAGNEQFF. CDR3 bases: TGTGCCACCGGATTAGCGGGAAATGAGCAGTTCTTC. Full variable domain (remainder filled in from reference TRBV15 and TRBJ2-1): DAMVIQNPRYQVTQFGKPVTLSCSQTLNHNVMYWYQQKSSQAPKLLFHYYDKDFNNEADTPDNFQSRRPNTSFCFLDIRSPGLGDTAMYLCATGLAGNEQFFGPGTRLTVL.

This clonotype turned up a few times. The chain joins TRBV19 to TRBJ1-2, with a tentative D call TRBD1 (6 bases). With 7 bases removed from V and 2 bases from J, the gap between germline ends came to 11 bases. Germline CDR1 and CDR2: LNHDA and SQIVND (reference sequence). The CDR3 totals 13 residues. CDR3 sequence reads: CASKGQLNYGYTF. CDR3 coding DNA: TGTGCCAGTAAAGGACAGCTAAACTATGGCTACACCTTC.

This chain links TRBV20-1 with TRBJ2-1; TRBD2 matches 15 bases. This CDR3 has 19 residues. Per germline, CDR1 DFQATT and CDR2 SNEGSKA (reference sequence). The V gene end was trimmed by 5 bases and the J gene end by 3 bases; junction bases not matched to a gene: 14. CDR3: CSAPETGTSGGNFYNEQFF. In nucleotides, the CDR3 is TGCAGTGCTCCTGAAACCGGGACTAGCGGGGGGAACTTCTACAATGAGCAGTTCTTC.

This clonotype was detected a few times. The chain has TRBV7-2 and TRBJ2-7; D unresolved. Germline CDR1 SGHTA, CDR2 FQGNSA. The CDR3 totals 13 residues. V was clipped by 3 bases and J by 0 bases, with 6 bases between them. The CDR3 DNA sequence: TGTGCCAGCAGCTTCCAGGTCTCCTACGAGCAGTACTTC. Protein sequence: CASSFQVSYEQYF.

This clonotype was found a few times. The gene calls are TRBV5-1 and TRBJ1-1, with 7 bases lining up with TRBD1. CDR1 is SGHRS and CDR2 is YFSETQ in the germline V gene. The V segment lost 4 bases and the J segment 6 bases; nucleotides outside the gene matches: 6. This CDR3 is built from 13 residues. DNA of the CDR3: TGCGCCAGCAGCCGACAGGGAGACGCTGAAGCTTTCTTT. Translated: CASSRQGDAEAFF.

The chain recombines TRBV2 with TRBJ2-1, with D unresolved. The CDR3 loop spans 13 amino acids. Trimming removed 7 bases from V and 6 bases from J, with 13 bases in between. Germline V lookup: CDR1 SNHLY, CDR2 FYNNEI. The CDR3 DNA follows: TGTGCCAGCAAGGCTAGTTTGGTCAATGAGCAGTTCTTC. As protein: CASKASLVNEQFF.

This clonotype appeared a few times. This chain uses TRBV20-1 with TRBJ2-3; TRBD2 matches 12 bases. J gave up 6 bases and V 2 bases, and 6 bases lay outside the gene matches. Germline V gene data show CDR1 as DFQATT and CDR2 as SNEGSKA (reference sequence). The CDR3 is 15 residues long. The CDR3 sequence: CSARPLAGGLDTQYF. CDR3 nucleotide sequence: TGCAGTGCTAGACCCCTAGCGGGGGGGCTCGATACGCAGTATTTT.

This clonotype was counted between two and nine times. This chain connects TRBV11-3 to TRBJ2-2; 9 nucleotides line up with TRBD2. There are 18 residues in the CDR3. Germline V gene data show CDR1 as SGHNT and CDR2 as YENEEA. The V segment lost 5 bases and the J segment 4 bases; nucleotides outside the gene matches: 14. The CDR3 nucleotides read TGTGCCAGCAGCCCCCGTCCGGGTAGCGGGAGCGCCACCGGGGAGCTGTTTTTT. It translates to CASSPRPGSGSATGELFF.

V usage is TRBV5-1 and J usage is TRBJ1-2; D remains unclear. Per germline, CDR1 SGHRS and CDR2 YFSETQ. V was shortened by 4 bases and J by 7 bases, with 20 bases between the two germline ends. This CDR3 has 15 amino acids. CDR3 in amino acids: CASSPQPGTTSGYTF. The CDR3 nucleotides are TGCGCCAGCAGCCCGCAGCCAGGAACAACTAGTGGCTACACCTTC.

V gene TRBV7-2 combines with J gene TRBJ2-5, with 7 bases that match TRBD2. This CDR3 has 15 residues. Looked up from germline, CDR1 is SGHTA and CDR2 is FQGNSA. J lost 7 bases, V lost 5 bases, and 13 bases had no gene match. The CDR3 DNA follows: TGTGCCAGCAGCACCCGGACTAGTGGGGTCGGGACCCAGTACTTC. It encodes CASSTRTSGVGTQYF.

The rearrangement joins TRBV7-8 to TRBJ2-2; 8 bases align to TRBD2. Germline lookup yields CDR1 SGHVS and CDR2 FQNEAQ. Trimming took 5 bases from V and 0 from J; bases not matched to a gene: 11. CDR3 length: 18 amino acids. CDR3 sequence reads: CASSNPRGGPTNTGELFF. CDR3 nucleotide sequence: TGTGCCAGCAGCAACCCCCGGGGGGGCCCTACGAACACCGGGGAGCTGTTTTTT.

The chain employs TRBV29-1 and TRBJ2-1; 11 bases are shared with TRBD2. The CDR3 spans 15 residues. The V segment lost 4 bases and the J segment 6 bases; nucleotides outside the gene matches: 8. Germline CDR1 is SQVTM and CDR2 is ANQGSEA. In nucleotides, the CDR3 is TGCAGCGTTGGATTCCTAGCGGGAGGCCCCAATGAGCAGTTCTTC. This codes for CSVGFLAGGPNEQFF.

V is TRBV29-1 and J is TRBJ1-1; D call uncertain. CDR1 and CDR2 (germline): SQVTM, ANQGSEA. Trimming shortened V by 5 bases and J by 4 bases, and 11 bases separated the two germline ends. This CDR3 is 12 amino acids long. Here the CDR3 DNA reads TGCAGCGTTCAAGTTACGAGCACTGAAGCTTTCTTT. Translating gives CSVQVTSTEAFF.